This TCR beta chain is drawn from a study of control samples from healthy donors and cancer patients. The CDR3 sequence is 15 residues long. Trimming took 3 bases from V and 5 from J; bases not matched to a gene: 7. The germline V gene encodes CDR1 MDHEN and CDR2 SYDVKM. Generated by immunoSEQ multiplex PCR, the TCRdb table keeps only in-frame clones and is missing some. The sample yields approximately 140,000 clones, roughly 92% seen once. This chain links TRBV28 with TRBJ1-1, with 9 positions matching TRBD1. The specimen was blood. This TCR was recovered from a man aged 25-40 years in good health. The CDR3 coding sequence is TGTGCCAGCAGTTTTGGGGGACAGGGCTGGACTGAAGCTTTCTTT. Protein: CASSFGGQGWTEAFF.